Listed below are T cell receptor beta chains from one sample, sequenced in a study of cytomegalovirus exposure and HLA in healthy donors. The table came from immunoSEQ multiplex PCR; TCRdb's copy has only in-frame clones and leaves some out. Here the sample spans 160,000 or so clones, over 80% being singletons. The sample taken for sequencing was PBMCs. Every receptor here comes from a woman between 18 and 30 years old in good health and CMV-seronegative. CDR3s include the opening cysteine and the closing phenylalanine or tryptophan. D genes are given only for firm matches. Size tells how often a clone was seen (once, few, many) or the class of an expanded clone, and some rows leave it out.

J: TRBJ1-5; V: TRBV15; size: once; D: TRBD1; DNA: TGTGCCACCGGGCTTGACAGGGGGGATCAGCCCCAGCATTTT; CDR3: CATGLDRGDQPQHF
J: TRBJ2-7; V: TRBV10-1; size: .; D: .; DNA: TGCGCCAGCAGTAGACAGGTTGGCGGCGAGCAGTACTTC; CDR3: CASSRQVGGEQYF
J: TRBJ2-1; V: TRBV7-9; size: .; D: .; DNA: TGTGCCAGCAGCCCGGCGGGACCGCCGGCTTCGCAGGAGCAGTTCTTC; CDR3: CASSPAGPPASQEQFF
J: TRBJ2-7; V: TRBV15; size: .; D: .; DNA: TGTGCCACCAGCAGAATCCCCAACGAGCAGTACTTC; CDR3: CATSRIPNEQYF
J: TRBJ2-6; V: TRBV7-9; size: .; D: .; DNA: TGTGCCAGCACCCCACCGGGACAAAGCTCTGGGGCCAACGTCCTGACTTTC; CDR3: CASTPPGQSSGANVLTF
J: TRBJ2-7; V: TRBV28; size: once; D: TRBD1; DNA: TGTGCCAGCAGCTCGGGACAGGGGGCCGAGCAGTACTTC; CDR3: CASSSGQGAEQYF
J: TRBJ1-1; V: TRBV30; size: once; D: .; DNA: TGTGCCTGGAGTTTCCAGACAGCCCGGAACACTGAAGCTTTCTTT; CDR3: CAWSFQTARNTEAFF
J: TRBJ2-3; V: TRBV28; size: once; D: .; DNA: TGTGCCAGCGCACGCGGGGACACAGATACGCAGTATTTT; CDR3: CASARGDTDTQYF
J: TRBJ1-4; V: TRBV21-1; size: .; D: .; DNA: TGTGCCAGCAGCAAAGACGCCAGGACAAATGAAAAACTGTTTTTT; CDR3: CASSKDARTNEKLFF
J: TRBJ2-1; V: TRBV9; size: .; D: TRBD1; DNA: TGTGCCAGCAGCAGCCGGGACAGGAACTACAATGAGCAGTTCTTC; CDR3: CASSSRDRNYNEQFF
J: TRBJ2-3; V: TRBV10-3; size: few; D: .; DNA: TGTGCCATCAGTGCAAAAGAGGCGGATACGCAGTATTTT; CDR3: CAISAKEADTQYF
J: TRBJ1-4; V: TRBV7-7; size: .; D: .; DNA: TGTGCCAGCAGCCAGAAGGGCGGGGCTAATGAAAAACTGTTTTTT; CDR3: CASSQKGGANEKLFF
J: TRBJ2-7; V: TRBV30; size: .; D: .; DNA: TGTGCCTGGAGCTCAGGACAGACCTACGAGCAGTACTTC; CDR3: CAWSSGQTYEQYF
J: TRBJ1-2; V: TRBV5-1; size: few; D: TRBD1; DNA: TGCGCCAGCAGCGAAGGGACAGAAAATGGCTACACCTTC; CDR3: CASSEGTENGYTF
J: TRBJ2-2; V: TRBV14; size: .; D: .; DNA: TGTGCCAGCAGCCAGACCCCGAGGACAGCGAACACCGGGGAGCTGTTTTTT; CDR3: CASSQTPRTANTGELFF
J: TRBJ1-4; V: TRBV28; size: .; D: .; DNA: TGTGCCAGCAGTACTGGACTTAATGAAAAACTGTTTTTT; CDR3: CASSTGLNEKLFF
J: TRBJ1-1; V: TRBV6-5; size: few; D: .; DNA: TGTGCCAGCAGTTACGAGGGGAACACTGAAGCTTTCTTT; CDR3: CASSYEGNTEAFF
J: TRBJ1-1; V: TRBV18; size: .; D: TRBD1; DNA: TGTGCCAGCTCTACGGGACAGGGGAACACTGAAGCTTTCTTT; CDR3: CASSTGQGNTEAFF
J: TRBJ2-1; V: TRBV5-1; size: .; D: .; DNA: TGCGCCAGCAGCGCTTCTAGCGACTCCTACAATGAGCAGTTCTTC; CDR3: CASSASSDSYNEQFF
J: TRBJ1-2; V: TRBV5-4; size: .; D: TRBD1; DNA: TGTGCCAGCAGTCAGGACAGGGGGCAACCCTATGGCTACACCTTC; CDR3: CASSQDRGQPYGYTF
J: TRBJ1-5; V: TRBV19; size: .; D: TRBD1; DNA: TGTGCCAGTACCCTTCGGACAGGGGCCCATCAGCCCCAGCATTTT; CDR3: CASTLRTGAHQPQHF
J: TRBJ1-2; V: TRBV19; size: .; D: .; DNA: TGTGCCAGTAGTATAGGTAGAGTGGATGGCTACACCTTC; CDR3: CASSIGRVDGYTF
J: TRBJ1-5; V: TRBV19; size: .; D: .; DNA: TGTGCCAGTAGGGTGAATCCCCAGGGGCAGCCCCAGCATTTT; CDR3: CASRVNPQGQPQHF
J: TRBJ1-1; V: TRBV5-1; size: .; D: .; DNA: TGCGCCAGCAGCTTGGTGGATAGGAGGGCTGAAGCTTTCTTT; CDR3: CASSLVDRRAEAFF
J: TRBJ2-1; V: TRBV5-1; size: .; D: .; DNA: TGCGCCAGCAGCTTGGGAGGCGTCTCCTACAATGAGCAGTTCTTC; CDR3: CASSLGGVSYNEQFF
J: TRBJ2-2; V: TRBV6-1; size: .; D: .; DNA: TGTGCCGGGAGGACAGGGAACACCGGGGAGCTGTTTTTT; CDR3: CAGRTGNTGELFF
J: TRBJ1-2; V: TRBV11-2; size: .; D: TRBD1; DNA: TGTGCCAGCAGCCCCAGGGACAGGGCCATCCGGGTTTATGGCTACACCTTC; CDR3: CASSPRDRAIRVYGYTF
J: TRBJ1-2; V: TRBV6-5; size: .; D: TRBD1; DNA: TGTGCCAGCAGTAACCTGGGACAGTGGAAAGACTACACCTTC; CDR3: CASSNLGQWKDYTF
J: TRBJ2-7; V: TRBV7-8; size: .; D: .; DNA: TGTGCCAGCAGCTTATACGTCTCAGGGGGGTTCGGCGAGCAGTACTTC; CDR3: CASSLYVSGGFGEQYF